The T cell receptor (beta chain) under discussion was sequenced for a study of blood T cell repertoires in COVID-19. Across the study: Samples came from the United States, Italy and Spain, spanning acute and convalescent COVID-19. Sources were T cells, B-cell-depleted T cells, or PBMCs; the material itself was cDNA or gDNA.

Per the original data handling: Nucleated cell counts were estimated from reference gene primer amplification. Produced via immunoSEQ multiplex PCR; TCRdb's table is partial and in-frame only. V and J calls and clone size are those listed in that table; D and trimming were worked out from the DNA. The data hold just over 150,000 clones, with roughly 93% observed a single time. CDR3 length: 13 residues. Deletions cut 3 bases from V and 1 base from J, with 6 bases between. Germline CDR1 reads SGHTA; CDR2 reads FQGNSA. This rearrangement joins TRBV7-2 to TRBJ1-1; unclear D gene. The sample was peripheral blood. The receptor comes from a woman aged 50 to 65 with acute or convalescent COVID-19. Here the CDR3 DNA reads TGTGCCAGCAGCTTCCAGGAGAACACTGAAGCTTTCTTT. It codes for CASSFQENTEAFF.